This T cell receptor (beta chain) was recorded in a study of blood T cell repertoires in COVID-19. Up to 2 weeks before entering the study, exposed participants had met a COVID-19 case. Measured with immunoSEQ multiplex PCR; TCRdb has only the in-frame clones, and not every one. In the table there are about 300,000 clones, 85% to 90% of which are singletons. The clonotype originates from a woman between 45 and 60 years old who had been exposed to COVID-19. The sequenced sample was PBMCs or T cells enriched from blood (not recorded which).

The DNA of the CDR3 is TGTGCCAGCAGCCCTACAGGGGCCAACTATGGCTACACCTTC. Residues: CASSPTGANYGYTF. J is TRBJ1-2 and V is TRBV3-1 (or the pseudogene TRBV3-2); 7 positions match TRBD1. The V gene's germline CDR1 is LGHDT and CDR2 YNNKEL (reference sequence). Unmatched junction bases numbered 4, after V lost 4 bases and J lost 2 bases. This CDR3 comprises 14 residues.